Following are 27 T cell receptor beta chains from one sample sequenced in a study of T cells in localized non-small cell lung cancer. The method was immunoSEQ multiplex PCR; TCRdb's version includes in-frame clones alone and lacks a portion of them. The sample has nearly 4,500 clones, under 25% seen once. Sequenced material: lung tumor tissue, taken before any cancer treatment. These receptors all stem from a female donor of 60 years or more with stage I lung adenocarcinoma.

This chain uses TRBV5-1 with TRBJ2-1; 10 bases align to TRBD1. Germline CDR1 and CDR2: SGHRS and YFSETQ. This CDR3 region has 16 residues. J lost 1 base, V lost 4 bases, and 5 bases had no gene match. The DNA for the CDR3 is TGCGCCAGCAGCGAGCAGGGACAGGGGTCCTACAATGAGCAGTTCTTC. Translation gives CASSEQGQGSYNEQFF.

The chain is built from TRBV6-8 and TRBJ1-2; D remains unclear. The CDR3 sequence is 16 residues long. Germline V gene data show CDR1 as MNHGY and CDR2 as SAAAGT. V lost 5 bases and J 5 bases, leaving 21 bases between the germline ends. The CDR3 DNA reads TGTGCCAGCAGTGGGGAGATCGAGGGCAGCCTTTATGGCTACACCTTC. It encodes CASSGEIEGSLYGYTF.

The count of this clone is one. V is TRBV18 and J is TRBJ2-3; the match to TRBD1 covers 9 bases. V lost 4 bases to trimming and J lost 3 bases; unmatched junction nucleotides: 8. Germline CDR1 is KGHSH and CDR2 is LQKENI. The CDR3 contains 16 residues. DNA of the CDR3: TGTGCCAGCTCACTACTACAGGGGGCTTGGACAGATACGCAGTATTTT. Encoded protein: CASSLLQGAWTDTQYF.

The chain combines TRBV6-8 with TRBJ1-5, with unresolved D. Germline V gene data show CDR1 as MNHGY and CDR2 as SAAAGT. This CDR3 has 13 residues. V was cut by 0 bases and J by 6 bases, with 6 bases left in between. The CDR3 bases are TGTGCCAGCAGTTACTCATTTTTTCAGCCCCAGCATTTT. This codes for CASSYSFFQPQHF.

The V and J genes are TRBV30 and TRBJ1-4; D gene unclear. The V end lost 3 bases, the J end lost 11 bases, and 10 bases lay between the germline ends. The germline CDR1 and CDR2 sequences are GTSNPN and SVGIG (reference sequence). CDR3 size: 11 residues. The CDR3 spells CAWRLDGKLFF. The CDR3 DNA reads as TGTGCCTGGAGACTAGACGGGAAACTGTTTTTT.

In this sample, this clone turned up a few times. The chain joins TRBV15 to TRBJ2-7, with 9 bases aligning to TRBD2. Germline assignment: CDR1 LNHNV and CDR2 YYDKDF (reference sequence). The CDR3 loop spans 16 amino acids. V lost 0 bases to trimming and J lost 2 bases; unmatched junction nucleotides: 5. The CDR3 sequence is CATSRDQRGAAYEQYF. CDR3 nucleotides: TGTGCCACCAGCAGAGATCAGCGGGGGGCAGCCTACGAGCAGTACTTC.

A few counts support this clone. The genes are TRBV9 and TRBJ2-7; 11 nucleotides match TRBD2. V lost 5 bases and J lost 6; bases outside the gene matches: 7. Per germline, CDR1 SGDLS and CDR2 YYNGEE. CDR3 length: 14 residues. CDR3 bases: TGTGCCAGCAGGAAACTAGCGGGAGCAGGCGAGCAGTACTTC. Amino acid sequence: CASRKLAGAGEQYF.

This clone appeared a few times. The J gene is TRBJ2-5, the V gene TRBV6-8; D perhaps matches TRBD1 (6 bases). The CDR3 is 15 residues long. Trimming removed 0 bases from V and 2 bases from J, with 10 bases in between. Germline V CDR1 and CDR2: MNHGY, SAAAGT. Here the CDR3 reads CASSYSGHNQETQYF. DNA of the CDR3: TGTGCCAGCAGTTACTCGGGACATAATCAAGAGACCCAGTACTTC.

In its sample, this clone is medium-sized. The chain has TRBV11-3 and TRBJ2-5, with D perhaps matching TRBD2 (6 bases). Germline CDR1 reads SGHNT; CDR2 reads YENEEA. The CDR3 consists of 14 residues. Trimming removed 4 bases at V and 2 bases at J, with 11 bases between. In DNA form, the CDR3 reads TGTGCCAGCAGCTCGTCGGGAGTGCAAGAGACCCAGTACTTC. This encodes CASSSSGVQETQYF.

The CDR3 DNA sequence: TGTGCCACCGGTTACCGGGGTTACAATGAGCAGTTCTTC. Its protein is CATGYRGYNEQFF. The chain recombines TRBV19 with TRBJ2-1, with TRBD2 as a possible D gene (5 bases). Germline V gives CDR1 LNHDA, CDR2 SQIVND (reference sequence). The ends were cut back, 10 bases at V and 4 bases at J, with 14 bases in the middle. CDR3 size: 13 residues.

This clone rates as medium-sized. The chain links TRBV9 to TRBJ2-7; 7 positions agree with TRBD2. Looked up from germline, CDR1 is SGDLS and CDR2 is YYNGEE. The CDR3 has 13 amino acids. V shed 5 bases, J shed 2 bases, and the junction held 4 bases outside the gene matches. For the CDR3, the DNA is TGTGCCAGCAGTGGGCGGGAGACCTACGAGCAGTACTTC. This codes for CASSGRETYEQYF.

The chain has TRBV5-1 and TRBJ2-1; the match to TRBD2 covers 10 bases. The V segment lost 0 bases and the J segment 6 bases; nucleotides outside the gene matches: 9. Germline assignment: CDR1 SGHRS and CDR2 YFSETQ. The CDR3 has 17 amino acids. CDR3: CASSLGSGTSAINEQFF. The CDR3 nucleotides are TGCGCCAGCAGCTTGGGGTCGGGGACTAGCGCAATCAATGAGCAGTTCTTC.

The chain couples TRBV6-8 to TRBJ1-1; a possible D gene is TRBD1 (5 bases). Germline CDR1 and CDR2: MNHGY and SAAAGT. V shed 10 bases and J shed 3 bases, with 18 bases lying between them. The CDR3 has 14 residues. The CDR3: CAIGGGRADTEAFF. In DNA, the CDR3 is TGTGCCATCGGGGGGGGTAGGGCGGACACTGAAGCTTTCTTT.

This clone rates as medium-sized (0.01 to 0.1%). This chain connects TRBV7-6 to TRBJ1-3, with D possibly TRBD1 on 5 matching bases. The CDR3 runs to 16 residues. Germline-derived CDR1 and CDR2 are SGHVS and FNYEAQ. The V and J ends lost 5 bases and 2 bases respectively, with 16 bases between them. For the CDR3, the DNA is TGTGCCAGCAGCCCCTGGGGACTAATAGCTGGAAACACCATATATTTT. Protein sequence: CASSPWGLIAGNTIYF.

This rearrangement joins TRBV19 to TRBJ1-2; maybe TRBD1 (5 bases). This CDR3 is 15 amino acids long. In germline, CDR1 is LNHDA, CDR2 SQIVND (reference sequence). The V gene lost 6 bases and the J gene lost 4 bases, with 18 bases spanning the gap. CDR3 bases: TGTGCCAGTAGGGACCGGGACCGACCTATCTATGGCTACACCTTC. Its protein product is CASRDRDRPIYGYTF. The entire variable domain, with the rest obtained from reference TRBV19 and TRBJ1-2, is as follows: DGGITQSPKYLFRKEGQNVTLSCEQNLNHDAMYWYRQDPGQGLRLIYYSQIVNDFQKGDIAEGYSVSREKKESFPLTVTSAQKNPTAFYLCASRDRDRPIYGYTFGSGTRLTVV.

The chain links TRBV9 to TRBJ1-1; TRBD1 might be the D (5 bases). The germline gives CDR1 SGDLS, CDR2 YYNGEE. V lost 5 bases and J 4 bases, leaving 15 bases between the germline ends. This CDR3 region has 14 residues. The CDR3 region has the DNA TGTGCCAGCAGTGCCTCGGCAAGGGGCACTGAAGCTTTCTTT. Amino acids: CASSASARGTEAFF.

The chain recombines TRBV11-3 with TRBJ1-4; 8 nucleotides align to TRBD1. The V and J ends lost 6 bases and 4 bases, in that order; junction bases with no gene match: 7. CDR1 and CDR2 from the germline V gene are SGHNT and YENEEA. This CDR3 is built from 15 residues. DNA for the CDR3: TGTGCCAGCAGAAAACAGGGGGGCAGTAATGAAAAACTGTTTTTT. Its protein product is CASRKQGGSNEKLFF. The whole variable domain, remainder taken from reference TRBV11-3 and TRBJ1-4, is EAGVVQSPRYKIIEKKQPVAFWCNPISGHNTLYWYLQNLGQGPELLIRYENEEAVDDSQLPKDRFSAERLKGVDSTLKIQPAELGDSAVYLCASRKQGGSNEKLFFGSGTQLSVL.

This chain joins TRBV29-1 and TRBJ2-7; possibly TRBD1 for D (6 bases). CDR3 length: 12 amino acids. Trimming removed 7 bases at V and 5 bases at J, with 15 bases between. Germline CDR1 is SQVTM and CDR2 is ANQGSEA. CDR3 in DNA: TGCAGCGCTTCCAGGGGTCAGGACGAGCAGTACTTC. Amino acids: CSASRGQDEQYF.

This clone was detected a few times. CDR3 amino acids: CASSVALAGAGELFF. The CDR3 DNA follows: TGTGCCAGCAGCGTAGCCCTAGCGGGAGCCGGGGAGCTGTTTTTT. This chain joins TRBV9 and TRBJ2-2, with 10 bases lining up with TRBD2. Germline V gene sequence: CDR1 SGDLS, CDR2 YYNGEE. V gave up 0 bases and J gave up 6 bases; unmatched junction bases: 2. There are 15 residues in the CDR3. Full variable domain (remainder filled in from reference TRBV9 and TRBJ2-2): DSGVTQTPKHLITATGQRVTLRCSPRSGDLSVYWYQQSLDQGLQFLIQYYNGEERAKGNILERFSAQQFPDLHSELNLSSLELGDSALYFCASSVALAGAGELFFGEGSRLTVL.

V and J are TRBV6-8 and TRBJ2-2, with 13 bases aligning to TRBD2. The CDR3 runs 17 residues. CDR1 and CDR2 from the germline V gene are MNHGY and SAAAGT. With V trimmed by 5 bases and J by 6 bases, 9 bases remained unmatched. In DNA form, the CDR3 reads TGTGCCAGCAGTCCGAGCCTGGGACTAGCGGGATCCGGGGAGCTGTTTTTT. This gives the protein CASSPSLGLAGSGELFF.

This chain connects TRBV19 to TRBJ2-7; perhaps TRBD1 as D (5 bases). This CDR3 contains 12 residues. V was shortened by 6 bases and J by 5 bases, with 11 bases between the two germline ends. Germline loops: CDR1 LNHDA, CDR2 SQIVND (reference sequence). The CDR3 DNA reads TGTGCCAGTAGCAGGACATCGAACGAGCAGTACTTC. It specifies CASSRTSNEQYF.

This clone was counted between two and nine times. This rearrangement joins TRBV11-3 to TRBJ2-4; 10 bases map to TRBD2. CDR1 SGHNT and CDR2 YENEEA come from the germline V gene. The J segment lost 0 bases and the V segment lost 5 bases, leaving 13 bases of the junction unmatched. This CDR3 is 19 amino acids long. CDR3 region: CASSPPGLARGGAKNIQYF. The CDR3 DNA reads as TGTGCCAGCAGCCCCCCGGGACTAGCGAGGGGGGGAGCCAAAAACATTCAGTACTTC.

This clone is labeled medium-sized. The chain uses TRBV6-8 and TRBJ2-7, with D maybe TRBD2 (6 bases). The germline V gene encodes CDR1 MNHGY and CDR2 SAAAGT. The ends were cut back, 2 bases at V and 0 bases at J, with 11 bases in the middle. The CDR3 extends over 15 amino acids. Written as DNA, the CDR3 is TGTGCCAGCAGTTACGGCCGGGGGAGCTCCTACGAGCAGTACTTC. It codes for CASSYGRGSSYEQYF.

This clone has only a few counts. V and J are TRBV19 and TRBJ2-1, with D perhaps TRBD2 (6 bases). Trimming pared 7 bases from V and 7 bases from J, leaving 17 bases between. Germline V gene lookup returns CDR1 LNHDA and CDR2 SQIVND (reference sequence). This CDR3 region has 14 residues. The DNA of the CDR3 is TGTGCCAGTATGTACGGCGGGGTGGGGAATGAGCAGTTCTTC. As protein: CASMYGGVGNEQFF.

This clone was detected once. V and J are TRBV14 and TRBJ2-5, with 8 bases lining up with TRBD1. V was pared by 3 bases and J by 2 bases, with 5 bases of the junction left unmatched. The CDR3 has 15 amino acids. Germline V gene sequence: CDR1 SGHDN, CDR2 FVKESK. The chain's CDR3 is CASSHRTGSQETQYF. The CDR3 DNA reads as TGTGCCAGCAGCCATAGGACAGGGTCGCAAGAGACCCAGTACTTC.

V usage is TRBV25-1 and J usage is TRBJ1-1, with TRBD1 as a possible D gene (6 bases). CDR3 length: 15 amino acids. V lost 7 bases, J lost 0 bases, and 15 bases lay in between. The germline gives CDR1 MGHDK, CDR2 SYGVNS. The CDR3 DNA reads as TGTGCCAGCACTAAGACGACAGGAATGAACACTGAAGCTTTCTTT. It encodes CASTKTTGMNTEAFF.

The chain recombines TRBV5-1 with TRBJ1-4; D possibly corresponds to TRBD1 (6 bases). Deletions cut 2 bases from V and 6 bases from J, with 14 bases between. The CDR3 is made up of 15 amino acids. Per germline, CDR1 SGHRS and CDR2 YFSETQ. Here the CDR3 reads CASSLGTPQDEKLFF. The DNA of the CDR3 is TGCGCCAGCAGCTTAGGGACACCCCAAGATGAAAAACTGTTTTTT.